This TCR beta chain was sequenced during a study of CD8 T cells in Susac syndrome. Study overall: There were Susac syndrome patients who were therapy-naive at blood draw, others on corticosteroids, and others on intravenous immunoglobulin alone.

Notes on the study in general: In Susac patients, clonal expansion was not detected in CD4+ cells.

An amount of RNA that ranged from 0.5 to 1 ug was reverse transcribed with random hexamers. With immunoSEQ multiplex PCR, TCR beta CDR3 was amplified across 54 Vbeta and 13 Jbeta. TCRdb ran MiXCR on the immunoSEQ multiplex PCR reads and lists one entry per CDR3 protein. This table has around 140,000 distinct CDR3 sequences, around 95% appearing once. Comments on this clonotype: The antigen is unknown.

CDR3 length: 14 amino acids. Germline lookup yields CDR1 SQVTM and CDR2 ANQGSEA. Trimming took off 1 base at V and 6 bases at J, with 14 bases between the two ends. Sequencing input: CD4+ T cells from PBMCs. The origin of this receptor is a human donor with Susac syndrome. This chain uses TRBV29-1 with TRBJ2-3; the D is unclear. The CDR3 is CSVEGAGPGDTQYF. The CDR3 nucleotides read TGCAGCGTTGAAGGAGCCGGCCCCGGGGATACGCAGTATTTT.